A selection of T cell receptor beta chains follows, all from one sample in a study of PD-1 blockade in mismatch repair-deficient tumors. Libraries were prepared by immunoSEQ multiplex PCR; TCRdb keeps only in-frame clonotypes and omits some of them. The table has some 84,000 clones, approximately 81% seen once. The specimen was peripheral blood, collected 12 weeks after starting pembrolizumab. The source of these receptors is an adult with mismatch repair-deficient cancer. The CDR3 runs from the conserved cysteine through the conserved F or W. Fields, in order: V gene, J gene, clone size, D gene, CDR3 length, CDR3 DNA, CDR3 protein. The D gene is left open where the match is weak. A clone size is listed for some rows: how often the clone was seen (once, few, many), or a class if it is expanded.

v_gene: TRBV6-1; j_gene: TRBJ1-1; abundance: NA; d_gene: NA; len: 15; CDR3nt: TGTGCCAGCAGTGCTCATCGGGGTACGACCTCTGAAGCTTTCTTT; CDR3aa: CASSAHRGTTSEAFF
v_gene: TRBV7-2; j_gene: TRBJ2-3; abundance: NA; d_gene: TRBD2; len: 18; CDR3nt: TGTGCCAGCAGCCCGGGGGTGGGACTAGGGACTAGCACAGATACGCAGTATTTT; CDR3aa: CASSPGVGLGTSTDTQYF
v_gene: TRBV5-5; j_gene: TRBJ2-7; abundance: NA; d_gene: NA; len: 14; CDR3nt: TGTGCCAGCACCATAGCCGTGACCCGCGGGGAGCAGTACTTC; CDR3aa: CASTIAVTRGEQYF
v_gene: TRBV29-1; j_gene: TRBJ2-1; abundance: NA; d_gene: NA; len: 12; CDR3nt: TGCAGCGTTGTCGCGTCGTACAATGAGCAGTTCTTC; CDR3aa: CSVVASYNEQFF
v_gene: TRBV28; j_gene: TRBJ1-5; abundance: NA; d_gene: TRBD1; len: 14; CDR3nt: TGTGCCAGCAGAGTCGGGACAGACAGTCAGCCCCAGCATTTT; CDR3aa: CASRVGTDSQPQHF
v_gene: TRBV9; j_gene: TRBJ1-5; abundance: NA; d_gene: NA; len: 15; CDR3nt: TGTGCCAGCAGCGTAGAGGGAATGAGCAATCAGCCCCAGCATTTT; CDR3aa: CASSVEGMSNQPQHF
v_gene: TRBV7-6; j_gene: TRBJ2-5; abundance: NA; d_gene: NA; len: 15; CDR3nt: TGTGCCAGCAGCTTAGATAGACAGGGACTAGGGACCCAGTACTTC; CDR3aa: CASSLDRQGLGTQYF
v_gene: TRBV5-5; j_gene: TRBJ1-5; abundance: NA; d_gene: TRBD1; len: 16; CDR3nt: TGTGCCAGCAGCCCGGGACAGGGGCAGGGCAATCAGCCCCAGCATTTT; CDR3aa: CASSPGQGQGNQPQHF
v_gene: TRBV9; j_gene: TRBJ2-1; abundance: NA; d_gene: NA; len: 12; CDR3nt: TGTGCCAGCAGCGTAATCTCCAATGAGCAGTTCTTC; CDR3aa: CASSVISNEQFF
v_gene: TRBV5-6; j_gene: TRBJ2-7; abundance: NA; d_gene: NA; len: 13; CDR3nt: TGTGCCAGCAGCCCTGGTGGGGGGAACGAGCAGTACTTC; CDR3aa: CASSPGGGNEQYF
v_gene: TRBV4-3; j_gene: TRBJ1-3; abundance: NA; d_gene: NA; len: 17; CDR3nt: TGCGCCAGTAGACTCGAGGACAGCTCGAGCTCTGGAAACACCATATATTTT; CDR3aa: CASRLEDSSSSGNTIYF
v_gene: TRBV6-1; j_gene: TRBJ1-1; abundance: NA; d_gene: NA; len: 10; CDR3nt: TGTGCCAGCACAGGACCTGAAGCTTTCTTT; CDR3aa: CASTGPEAFF
v_gene: TRBV18; j_gene: TRBJ2-5; abundance: NA; d_gene: NA; len: 14; CDR3nt: TGTGCCAGCTCACCTCTAGCTGACAGAGAGACCCAGTACTTC; CDR3aa: CASSPLADRETQYF
v_gene: TRBV7-8; j_gene: TRBJ2-1; abundance: NA; d_gene: TRBD2; len: 19; CDR3nt: TGTGCCAGCAGCCTAGTTGGGACTAGCGTATGGAGCTCCTACAATGAGCAGTTCTTC; CDR3aa: CASSLVGTSVWSSYNEQFF
v_gene: TRBV27; j_gene: TRBJ1-5; abundance: NA; d_gene: NA; len: 12; CDR3nt: TGTGCCAGCAGTTCTGGCAATCAGCCCCAGCATTTT; CDR3aa: CASSSGNQPQHF
v_gene: TRBV5-6; j_gene: TRBJ1-1; abundance: NA; d_gene: NA; len: 15; CDR3nt: TGTGCCAGCAGCTCTGTGGGGGGAGGGAACACTGAAGCTTTCTTT; CDR3aa: CASSSVGGGNTEAFF
v_gene: TRBV7-6; j_gene: TRBJ2-1; abundance: NA; d_gene: TRBD2; len: 16; CDR3nt: TGTGCCAGCAGCATTTCGGGACTAGCGGACTACAATGAGCAGTTCTTC; CDR3aa: CASSISGLADYNEQFF
v_gene: TRBV11-3; j_gene: TRBJ2-7; abundance: NA; d_gene: NA; len: 11; CDR3nt: TGTGCCAGCAGCTTGGGCGACGAGCAGTACTTC; CDR3aa: CASSLGDEQYF
v_gene: TRBV9; j_gene: TRBJ2-5; abundance: NA; d_gene: NA; len: 13; CDR3nt: TGTGCCAGCAGCGTAGTGTCAAGTCGGACCCAGTACTTC; CDR3aa: CASSVVSSRTQYF
v_gene: TRBV5-4; j_gene: TRBJ2-7; abundance: NA; d_gene: NA; len: 14; CDR3nt: TGTGCCAGCAGCCGAGGGGACAACTACTACGAGCAGTACTTC; CDR3aa: CASSRGDNYYEQYF
v_gene: TRBV25-1; j_gene: TRBJ1-2; abundance: NA; d_gene: TRBD1; len: 14; CDR3nt: TGTGCCAGCAGGGGGACAGGAGATAACTATGGCTACACCTTC; CDR3aa: CASRGTGDNYGYTF
v_gene: TRBV11-3; j_gene: TRBJ2-2; abundance: NA; d_gene: NA; len: 13; CDR3nt: TGTGCCAGCAGCTTAGTAAGAACCGGGGAGCTGTTTTTT; CDR3aa: CASSLVRTGELFF
v_gene: TRBV29-1; j_gene: TRBJ2-7; abundance: few; d_gene: TRBD1; len: 16; CDR3nt: TGCAGCGTTGAAGATTGGGGGGGACAGGGGACCTACGAGCAGTACTTC; CDR3aa: CSVEDWGGQGTYEQYF
v_gene: TRBV15; j_gene: TRBJ1-2; abundance: NA; d_gene: NA; len: 15; CDR3nt: TGTGCCACCAGCAGAAGCAGACAGGCGGACTATGGCTACACCTTC; CDR3aa: CATSRSRQADYGYTF
v_gene: TRBV5-5; j_gene: TRBJ2-7; abundance: NA; d_gene: NA; len: 15; CDR3nt: TGTGCCAGCGCCGATGTCCCGGGGATACCCTACGAGCAGTACTTC; CDR3aa: CASADVPGIPYEQYF
v_gene: TRBV5-1; j_gene: TRBJ1-2; abundance: few; d_gene: NA; len: 14; CDR3nt: TGCGCCAGCAGCTTGAGTAACAGACCCTATGGCTACACCTTC; CDR3aa: CASSLSNRPYGYTF
v_gene: TRBV14; j_gene: TRBJ2-6; abundance: NA; d_gene: NA; len: 15; CDR3nt: TGTGCCAGCAGCCAAGATGGGTCTGGGGCCAACGTCCTGACTTTC; CDR3aa: CASSQDGSGANVLTF
v_gene: TRBV19; j_gene: TRBJ2-5; abundance: NA; d_gene: NA; len: 15; CDR3nt: TGTGCCAGTAGTATAGGGGGTGGGGAAAGGGAGACCCAGTACTTC; CDR3aa: CASSIGGGERETQYF
v_gene: TRBV5-4; j_gene: TRBJ2-7; abundance: NA; d_gene: TRBD2; len: 14; CDR3nt: TGTGCCAGCAGCTTCTTAAGCGGGAATAGCGAGCAGTACTTC; CDR3aa: CASSFLSGNSEQYF
v_gene: TRBV7-9; j_gene: TRBJ2-3; abundance: NA; d_gene: NA; len: 15; CDR3nt: TGTGCCAGCAGGCAAAAACTAAGTAGCACAGATACGCAGTATTTT; CDR3aa: CASRQKLSSTDTQYF
v_gene: TRBV6-1; j_gene: TRBJ2-1; abundance: NA; d_gene: TRBD2; len: 15; CDR3nt: TGTGCCAGCAGTGTGATAGCGGGACCGTACAATGAGCAGTTCTTC; CDR3aa: CASSVIAGPYNEQFF
v_gene: TRBV5-5; j_gene: TRBJ1-2; abundance: NA; d_gene: NA; len: 14; CDR3nt: TGTGCCAGCAGCTGGAGACAGGCAGGCGGGGGCTACACCTTC; CDR3aa: CASSWRQAGGGYTF
v_gene: TRBV19; j_gene: TRBJ1-1; abundance: NA; d_gene: TRBD1; len: 15; CDR3nt: TGTGCCAGTAGTATAGGGTCAGGGGGCCGCACTGAAGCTTTCTTT; CDR3aa: CASSIGSGGRTEAFF
v_gene: TRBV29-1; j_gene: TRBJ2-3; abundance: few; d_gene: NA; len: 13; CDR3nt: TGCAGCGTTGAGAGGCCCCCCCGGGATACGCAGTATTTT; CDR3aa: CSVERPPRDTQYF
v_gene: TRBV12-1; j_gene: TRBJ1-4; abundance: NA; d_gene: NA; len: 15; CDR3nt: TGTGCCAGCAGCTTTGAGAGTCCCCGAGGTGAAAAACTGTTTTTT; CDR3aa: CASSFESPRGEKLFF
v_gene: TRBV12-5; j_gene: TRBJ1-1; abundance: NA; d_gene: NA; len: 14; CDR3nt: TGTGCTAGTGGCAGTGTATCCCTAGGGCCTGAAGCTTTCTTT; CDR3aa: CASGSVSLGPEAFF
v_gene: TRBV6-6; j_gene: TRBJ2-5; abundance: NA; d_gene: NA; len: 14; CDR3nt: TGTGCCAGCAGTTACTCGATAGACCAAGAGACCCAGTACTTC; CDR3aa: CASSYSIDQETQYF
v_gene: TRBV19; j_gene: TRBJ1-5; abundance: NA; d_gene: NA; len: 14; CDR3nt: TGTGCCAGTACCCTAGGGGGAGGCAATCAGCCCCAGCATTTT; CDR3aa: CASTLGGGNQPQHF
v_gene: TRBV6-1; j_gene: TRBJ1-5; abundance: NA; d_gene: NA; len: 13; CDR3nt: TGTGCCAGCACCGCCCGGGAGAATCAGCCCCAGCATTTT; CDR3aa: CASTARENQPQHF
v_gene: TRBV6-1; j_gene: TRBJ2-1; abundance: once; d_gene: TRBD2; len: 16; CDR3nt: TGTGCCAGCAGTGCACTGGGACTAGCGGGAGACAATGAGCAGTTCTTC; CDR3aa: CASSALGLAGDNEQFF
v_gene: TRBV28; j_gene: TRBJ2-2; abundance: few; d_gene: NA; len: 13; CDR3nt: TGTGCCGCCCAACCCCGAAACACCGGGGAGCTGTTTTTT; CDR3aa: CAAQPRNTGELFF
v_gene: TRBV7-9; j_gene: TRBJ1-1; abundance: NA; d_gene: NA; len: 15; CDR3nt: TGTGCCAGCAGCTTGGGGGGGCCCAACGAACGGGGAGCTTTCTTT; CDR3aa: CASSLGGPNERGAFF
v_gene: TRBV27; j_gene: TRBJ2-1; abundance: once; d_gene: NA; len: 14; CDR3nt: TGTGCCAGCAGACAAGGGAACCCCTACAATGAGCAGTTCTTC; CDR3aa: CASRQGNPYNEQFF